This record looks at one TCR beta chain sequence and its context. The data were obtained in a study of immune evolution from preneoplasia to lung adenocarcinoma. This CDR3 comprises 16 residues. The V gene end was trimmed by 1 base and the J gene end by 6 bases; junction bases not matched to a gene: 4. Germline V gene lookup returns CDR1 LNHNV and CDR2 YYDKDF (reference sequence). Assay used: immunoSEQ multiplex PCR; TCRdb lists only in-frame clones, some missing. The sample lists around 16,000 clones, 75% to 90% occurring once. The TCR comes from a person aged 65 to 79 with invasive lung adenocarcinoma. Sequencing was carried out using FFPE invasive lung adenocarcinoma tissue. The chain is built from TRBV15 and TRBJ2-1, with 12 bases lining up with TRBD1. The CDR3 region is CATSRVGQGAFNEQFF. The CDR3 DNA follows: TGTGCCACCAGCAGAGTGGGACAGGGGGCCTTCAATGAGCAGTTCTTC.